This T cell receptor (beta chain) was captured in a study of T cells in localized non-small cell lung cancer. Germline-derived CDR1 and CDR2 are MNHGY and SAAAGT. There are 15 residues in the CDR3. J was trimmed by 4 bases and V by 9 bases; bases with no gene match: 13. Details on this clone: Its specificity is not known.

Some clones are missing from TCRdb's copy, which holds only in-frame ones; the method was immunoSEQ multiplex PCR. The sample shows about 3,200 clones, 29% of them seen only once. Study findings and constraints: Higher blood T cell density tracked longer overall survival. Heterogeneity cannot be ruled out, as sequencing used one tumor region only. Median roughly 57 top-100 tumor clones were shared with paired adjacent lung. Uninvolved adjacent lung had more T cell clonality than any other tissue, topping tumor.

The sample in question was lung tumor tissue, obtained before any cancer treatment. This chain uses TRBV6-8 with TRBJ2-7, with TRBD2 matching 9 bases. This clonotype was sampled from a man aged 40 to 70 with stage III lung adenocarcinoma. The CDR3: CASLFIAGVKYEQYF. The CDR3 DNA reads as TGTGCCAGTCTCTTCATAGCGGGAGTCAAGTACGAGCAGTACTTC.